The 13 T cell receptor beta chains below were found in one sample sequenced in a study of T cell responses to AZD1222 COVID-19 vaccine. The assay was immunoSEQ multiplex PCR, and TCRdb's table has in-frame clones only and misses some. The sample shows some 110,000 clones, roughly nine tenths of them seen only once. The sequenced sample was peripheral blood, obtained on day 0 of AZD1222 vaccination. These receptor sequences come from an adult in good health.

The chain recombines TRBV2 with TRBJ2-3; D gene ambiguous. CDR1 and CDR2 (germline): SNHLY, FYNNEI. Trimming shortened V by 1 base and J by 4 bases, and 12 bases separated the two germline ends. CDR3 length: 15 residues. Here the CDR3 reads CASSEDGPASDTQYF. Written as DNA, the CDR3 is TGTGCCAGCAGTGAAGACGGGCCTGCGTCAGATACGCAGTATTTT.

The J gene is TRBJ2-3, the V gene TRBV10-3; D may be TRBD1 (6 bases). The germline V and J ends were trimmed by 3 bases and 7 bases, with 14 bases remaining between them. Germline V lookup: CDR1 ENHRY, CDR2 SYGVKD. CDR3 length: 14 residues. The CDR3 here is CAISDPDSSYTQYF. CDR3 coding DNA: TGTGCCATCAGTGACCCGGACAGTTCCTATACGCAGTATTTT.

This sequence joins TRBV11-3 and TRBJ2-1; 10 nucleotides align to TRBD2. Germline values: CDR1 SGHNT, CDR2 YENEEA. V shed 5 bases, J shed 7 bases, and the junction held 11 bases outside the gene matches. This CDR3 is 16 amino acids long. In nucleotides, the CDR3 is TGTGCCAGCAGCCCCGGTCTAGCGGGAGTGAGGAATGAGCAGTTCTTC. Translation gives CASSPGLAGVRNEQFF.

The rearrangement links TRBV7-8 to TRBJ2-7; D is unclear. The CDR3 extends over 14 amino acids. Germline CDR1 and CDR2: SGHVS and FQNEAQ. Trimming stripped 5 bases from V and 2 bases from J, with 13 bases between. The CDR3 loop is CASSARHGPYEQYV. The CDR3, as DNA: TGTGCCAGCAGCGCCAGGCACGGACCCTACGAGCAGTACGTC.

This CDR3 is CAWTGLAGGSGELFF. The CDR3 DNA sequence: TGTGCCTGGACTGGACTAGCGGGAGGTTCCGGGGAGCTGTTTTTT. This sequence joins TRBV30 and TRBJ2-2; 14 bases are a match to TRBD2. CDR3 length: 15 amino acids. J gave up 6 bases and V 4 bases, and 4 bases lay outside the gene matches. Germline CDR1 is GTSNPN and CDR2 is SVGIG (reference sequence).

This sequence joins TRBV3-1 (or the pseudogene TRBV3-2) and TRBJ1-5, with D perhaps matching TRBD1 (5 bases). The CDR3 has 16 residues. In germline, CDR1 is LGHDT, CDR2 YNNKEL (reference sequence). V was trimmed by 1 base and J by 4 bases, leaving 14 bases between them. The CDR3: CASSQAPPGGNQPQHF. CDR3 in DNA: TGTGCCAGCAGCCAAGCCCCCCCTGGGGGGAATCAGCCCCAGCATTTT.

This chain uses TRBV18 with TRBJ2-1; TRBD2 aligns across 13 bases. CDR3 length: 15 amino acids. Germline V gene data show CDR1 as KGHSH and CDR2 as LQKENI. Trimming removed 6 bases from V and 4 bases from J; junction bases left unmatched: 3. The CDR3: CASSLGLAGYNEQFF. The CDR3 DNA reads TGTGCCAGCTCCTTGGGACTAGCGGGGTACAATGAGCAGTTCTTC.

In nucleotides, the CDR3 is TGTGCCTGGAGCGCAAGACGGACCGGGAGGCGGGAAGCTTTCTTT. It encodes CAWSARRTGRREAFF. The gene calls are TRBV30 and TRBJ1-1; D gene ambiguous. The CDR3 has 15 residues. Germline lookup yields CDR1 GTSNPN and CDR2 SVGIG (reference sequence). The V end lost 3 bases, the J end lost 8 bases, and 22 bases lay between the germline ends.

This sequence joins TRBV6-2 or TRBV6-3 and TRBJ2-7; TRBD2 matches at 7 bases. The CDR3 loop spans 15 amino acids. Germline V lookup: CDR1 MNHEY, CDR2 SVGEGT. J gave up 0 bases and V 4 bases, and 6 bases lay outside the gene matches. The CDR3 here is CASSSSGTLSYEQYV. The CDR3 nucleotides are TGTGCCAGCAGTTCCAGCGGGACCCTCTCCTACGAGCAGTACGTC.

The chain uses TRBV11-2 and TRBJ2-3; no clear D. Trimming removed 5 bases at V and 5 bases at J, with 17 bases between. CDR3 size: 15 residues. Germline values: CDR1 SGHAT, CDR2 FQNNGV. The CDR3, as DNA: TGTGCCAGCAGCCCCAATGCCGTAGTTGGAGATACGCAGTATTTT. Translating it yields CASSPNAVVGDTQYF.

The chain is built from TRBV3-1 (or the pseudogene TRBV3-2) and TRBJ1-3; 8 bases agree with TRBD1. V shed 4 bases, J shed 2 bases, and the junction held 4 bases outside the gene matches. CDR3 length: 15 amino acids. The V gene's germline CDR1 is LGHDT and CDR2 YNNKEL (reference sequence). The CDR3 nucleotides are TGTGCCAGCAGCCTTATCAGGGGGCCTGGAAACACCATATATTTT. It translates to CASSLIRGPGNTIYF.

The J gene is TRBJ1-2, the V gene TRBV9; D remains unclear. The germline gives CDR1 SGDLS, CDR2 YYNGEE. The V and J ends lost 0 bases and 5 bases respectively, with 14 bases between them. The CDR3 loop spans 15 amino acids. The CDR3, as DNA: TGTGCCAGCAGCGTAGCTGGGGATATTAGGTATGGCTACACCTTC. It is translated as CASSVAGDIRYGYTF.

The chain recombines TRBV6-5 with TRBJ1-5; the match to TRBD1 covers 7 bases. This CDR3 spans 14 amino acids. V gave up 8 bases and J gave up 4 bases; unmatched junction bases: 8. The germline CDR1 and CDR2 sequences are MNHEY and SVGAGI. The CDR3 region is CASCKGGRNQPQHF. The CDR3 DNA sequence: TGTGCCAGCTGCAAAGGGGGCAGAAATCAGCCCCAGCATTTT.